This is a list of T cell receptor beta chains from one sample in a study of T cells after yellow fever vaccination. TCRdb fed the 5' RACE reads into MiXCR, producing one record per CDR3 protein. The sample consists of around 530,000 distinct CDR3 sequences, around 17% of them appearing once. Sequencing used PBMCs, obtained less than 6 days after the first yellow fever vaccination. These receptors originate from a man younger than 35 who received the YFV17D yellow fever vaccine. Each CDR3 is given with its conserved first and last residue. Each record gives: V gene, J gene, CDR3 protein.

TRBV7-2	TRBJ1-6	CASSLGRGRSEGSPLHF
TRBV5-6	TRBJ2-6	CASSPGVSGANVLTF
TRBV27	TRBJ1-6	CASSQGKPHDF
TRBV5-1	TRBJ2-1	CASSSDRLYNEQFF
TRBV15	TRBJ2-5	CATSSGGQETQYF
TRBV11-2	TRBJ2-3	CASSSRLAGPTDTQYF
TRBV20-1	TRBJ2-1	CSALAGGPVDEQFF
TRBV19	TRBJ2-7	CASSAPGQGALLEQYF
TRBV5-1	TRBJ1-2	CASSLEWGDPGGYTF
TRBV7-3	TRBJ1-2	CASSYSVSYGYTF
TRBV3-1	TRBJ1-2	CASSQRANPYGYTF
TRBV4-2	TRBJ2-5	CASSQDNRQETQYF
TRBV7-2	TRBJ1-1	CASSAHGGTEAFF
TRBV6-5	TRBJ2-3	CASSYLAGSGGPDTQYF
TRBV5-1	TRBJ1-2	CASSFTGNYGYTF
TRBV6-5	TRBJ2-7	CASTEEGWSNYEQYF
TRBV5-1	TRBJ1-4	CASSSRDTDEKLFF